The source of this T cell receptor beta chain is a study of cytomegalovirus exposure and HLA in healthy donors. Across the study: Most genotyped donors, 65% to 85% of fewer than 400, had Caucasian-associated genetic ancestry.

Trimming took 0 bases from V and 0 from J, leaving 12 bases between them. Germline V gene lookup returns CDR1 LGHNA and CDR2 YNFKEQ. This CDR3 region has 17 residues. Researchers ran the PCR with 60 Vbeta and 13 Jbeta primers. The assay was immunoSEQ multiplex PCR, and TCRdb's table has in-frame clones only and misses some. This table has over 85,000 clones, 75% to 80% appearing once. Sequenced input: PBMCs. The TCR was taken from a woman aged 35 to 49 in good health and CMV-seronegative. The chain couples TRBV4-2 to TRBJ1-3, with no clear D. This chain's CDR3 is CASSQDWEGPSGNTIYF. CDR3 sequence (DNA): TGTGCCAGCAGCCAAGATTGGGAGGGCCCCTCTGGAAACACCATATATTTT.